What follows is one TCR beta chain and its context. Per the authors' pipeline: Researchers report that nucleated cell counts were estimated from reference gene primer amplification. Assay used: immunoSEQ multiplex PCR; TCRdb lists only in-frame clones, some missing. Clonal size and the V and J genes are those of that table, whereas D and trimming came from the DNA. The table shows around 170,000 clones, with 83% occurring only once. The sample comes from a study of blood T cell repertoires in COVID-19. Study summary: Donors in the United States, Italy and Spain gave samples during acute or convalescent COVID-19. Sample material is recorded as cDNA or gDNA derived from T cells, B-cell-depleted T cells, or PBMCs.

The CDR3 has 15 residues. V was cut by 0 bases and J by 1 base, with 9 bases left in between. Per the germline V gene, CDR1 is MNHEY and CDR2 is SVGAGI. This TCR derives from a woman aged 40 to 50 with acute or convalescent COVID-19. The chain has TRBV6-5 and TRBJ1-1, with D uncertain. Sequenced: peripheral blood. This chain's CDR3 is CASSYSGSWNTEAFF. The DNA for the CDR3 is TGTGCCAGCAGTTACTCGGGCAGTTGGAACACTGAAGCTTTCTTT.